This TCR beta chain was documented in a study of Graves' ophthalmopathy and Graves' hyperthyroidism. Points from the study as a whole: Also, most clonotypes expanded in the thyroid above 0.001 frequency appeared in blood.

RNA transcripts provided the template for amplifying TCR beta CDR3 regions. First-round RT-PCR with HTBI primers preceded a second-round multiplex PCR. One entry per CDR3 protein results from TCRdb running MiXCR on the multiplex PCR reads. The sample lists over 500,000 distinct CDR3 sequences; approximately 22% were seen once. Hyperthyroidism showing no ophthalmopathy within 18 months of follow-up was stable. Hyperthyroidism cases were recent diagnoses of under 2 months' duration in people aged 18 to 65. From fresh peripheral blood, around 10 ml in volume, the PBMCs were obtained. To note about this clonotype: What it binds is unknown.

The sample consisted of peripheral blood. The receptor was isolated from a woman younger than 35 with stable Graves' hyperthyroidism. Some clones in this sample may be carry-over from other donors' samples.

The chain's CDR3 is CASMSQGYQPQHF. CDR3 bases: TGTGCCAGCATGAGCCAGGGATATCAGCCCCAGCATTTT. The chain joins TRBV12-3 or TRBV12-4 to TRBJ1-5; TRBD1 is a possible D gene (5 bases). CDR3 length: 13 residues. Trimming cost V 7 bases and J 5 bases, with 12 bases left between them.